The present entry profiles one T cell receptor beta chain with its context. The primer mix had 60 Vbeta and 13 Jbeta primers. Sequencing was performed with immunoSEQ multiplex PCR; in TCRdb, only in-frame clones are kept and a portion is missing. The sample holds some 200,000 clones, about 80% seen once. The CDR3 length is 14 residues. Germline-derived CDR1 and CDR2 are SGHAT and FQNNGV. The V end lost 3 bases, the J end lost 4 bases, and 12 bases lay between the germline ends. This entry comes from a study of cytomegalovirus exposure and HLA in healthy donors. The specimen was PBMCs. The rearrangement links TRBV11-2 to TRBJ1-1; D gene uncertain. The receptor was derived from a woman in her forties or fifties in good health and CMV-seropositive. CDR3 protein: CASSFGQTATEAFF. CDR3 DNA: TGTGCCAGCAGCTTTGGGCAGACGGCCACTGAAGCTTTCTTT.